A selection of T cell receptor beta chains follows, all from one sample in a study of T cell repertoires in cytomegalovirus infection. Their specific antigens are unknown. In TCRdb, the reads were re-called with MiXCR into one record per CDR3 protein. The sample comprises some 500,000 distinct CDR3 sequences, 40% of which are singletons, and around 48% rests with the top ten. The source material was cultured PBMCs, sampled from culture after CMV antigen stimulation. These receptors all come from a human donor in good health (CMV status not recorded). Some clones in this sample may be carry-over from other donors' samples. Each CDR3 is given without its conserved first and last residue. A clone size is listed for some rows: how often the clone was seen (once, few, many), or a class if it is expanded.

clone_size v_call cdr3_aa
NA TRBV7-2 ASSLGPGGQGTQY
NA TRBV11-2 ASAGFNGHSEQF
NA TRBV7-4 ASSPKRVGRETQY
NA TRBV7-9 ASSPSGGQKY
once TRBV20-1 SATEWGYSNQPQH
NA TRBV7-2 ASSPPGMISGANVLT
NA TRBV20-1 SAREVSEQF
NA TRBV7-2 ASSQRTLTEAF
many TRBV20-1 SASGSTDTQY
NA TRBV6-1 ASSESGNLNYGYT
NA TRBV20-1 SARTQTAYNSPLH
NA TRBV7-2 ASSLRDRRWGQPQH
few TRBV20-1 SALPGQGFSIYGYT
NA TRBV9 ASSPGLDKETQY
NA TRBV7-2 ASSLVAGGNTGELF
NA TRBV7-2 ASSLWGQGNEQF
few TRBV7-9 ASSLGTSTTDTQY
once TRBV27 ASSLQGPKEAF
NA TRBV20-1 SARVWTSGATDTQY
NA TRBV15 ATSRDIRGNYEQY
many TRBV7-2 ASSIDRMNTEAF
NA TRBV2 ASSFELKLTQY
few TRBV25-1 ASRPRGSRETQY
few TRBV9 ASSVAAFQETQY
few TRBV7-2 ASSLVGEGLGTQY
NA TRBV20-1 SATGTGGPLH
NA TRBV19 ASSIGGTNYGYT
NA TRBV7-9 ATLPPRAIGRAF
few TRBV7-8 ASSLSPWTGGSVSKNIQY